The present entry profiles one T cell receptor beta chain with its context. This CDR3 is built from 13 residues. Germline assignment: CDR1 SGHAT and CDR2 FQNNGV. Deletions cut 8 bases from V and 3 bases from J, with 13 bases between. The data derive from a study of blood T cell repertoires in COVID-19. About the study: Some COVID-19 samples were acute and others convalescent; all came from the United States, Italy and Spain. T cells, B-cell-depleted T cells, or PBMCs provided the cDNA or gDNA that served as material.

As processed by the authors: Using reference gene primer amplification, nucleated cell counts were estimated. Sequencing used immunoSEQ multiplex PCR; TCRdb keeps in-frame clones, though not all of them. The V and J calls and the clone size are those of that table, but D and trimming were determined from the DNA. The sample holds fewer than 250,000 clones, roughly 81% seen once. The chain carries TRBV11-2 and TRBJ1-2; possibly TRBD1 for D (5 bases). The specimen sequenced was peripheral blood. This clonotype was sampled from a man in his forties or fifties with acute or convalescent COVID-19. This CDR3 is CASGPKGYYGYTF. The CDR3 region has the DNA TGTGCCAGCGGACCAAAGGGGTACTATGGCTACACCTTC. The whole variable domain, remainder taken from reference TRBV11-2 and TRBJ1-2, is EAGVAQSPRYKIIEKRQSVAFWCNPISGHATLYWYQQILGQGPKLLIQFQNNGVVDDSQLPKDRFSAERLKGVDSTLKIQPAKLEDSAVYLCASGPKGYYGYTFGSGTRLTVV.